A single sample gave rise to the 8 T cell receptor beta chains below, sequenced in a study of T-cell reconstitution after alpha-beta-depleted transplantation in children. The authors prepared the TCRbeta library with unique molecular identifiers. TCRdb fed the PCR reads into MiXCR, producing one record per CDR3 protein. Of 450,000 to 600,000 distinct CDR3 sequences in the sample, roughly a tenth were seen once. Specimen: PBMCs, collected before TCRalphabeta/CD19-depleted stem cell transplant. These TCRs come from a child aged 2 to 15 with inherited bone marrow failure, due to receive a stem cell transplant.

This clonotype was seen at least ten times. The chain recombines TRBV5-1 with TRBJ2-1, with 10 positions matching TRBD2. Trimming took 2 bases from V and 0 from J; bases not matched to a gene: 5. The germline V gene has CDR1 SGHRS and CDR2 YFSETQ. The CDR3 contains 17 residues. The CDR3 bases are TGCGCCAGCAGCTTCGCTAGCGGGAGAGACTCCTACAATGAGCAGTTCTTC. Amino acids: CASSFASGRDSYNEQFF.

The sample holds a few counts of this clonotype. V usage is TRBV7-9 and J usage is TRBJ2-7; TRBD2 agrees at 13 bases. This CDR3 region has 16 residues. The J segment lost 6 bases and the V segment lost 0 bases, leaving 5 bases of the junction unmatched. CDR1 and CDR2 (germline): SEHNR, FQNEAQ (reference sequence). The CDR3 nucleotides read TGTGCCAGCAGCTTAGCGCCGGGGACTAGCGGGACCGAGCAGTACTTC. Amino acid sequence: CASSLAPGTSGTEQYF.

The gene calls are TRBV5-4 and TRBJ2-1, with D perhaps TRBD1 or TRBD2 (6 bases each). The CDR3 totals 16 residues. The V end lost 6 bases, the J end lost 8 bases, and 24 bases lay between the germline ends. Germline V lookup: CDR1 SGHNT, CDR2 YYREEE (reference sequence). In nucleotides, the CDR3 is TGTGCCAGCATCCGGTGGGGCGGCCCGGAGGGGGATGAGCAGTTCTTC. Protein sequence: CASIRWGGPEGDEQFF. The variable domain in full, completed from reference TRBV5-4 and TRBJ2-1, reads ETGVTQSPTHLIKTRGQQVTLRCSSQSGHNTVSWYQQALGQGPQFIFQYYREEENGRGNFPPRFSGLQFPNYSSELNVNALELDDSALYLCASIRWGGPEGDEQFFGPGTRLTVL.

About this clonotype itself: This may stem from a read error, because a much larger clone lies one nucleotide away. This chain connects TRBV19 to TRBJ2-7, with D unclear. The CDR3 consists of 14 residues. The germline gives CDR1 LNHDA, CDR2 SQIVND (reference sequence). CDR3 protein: CAISIALNSYEQYF. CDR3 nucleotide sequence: TGTGCCATTAGTATAGCTCTCAACTCCTACGAGCAGTACTTC.

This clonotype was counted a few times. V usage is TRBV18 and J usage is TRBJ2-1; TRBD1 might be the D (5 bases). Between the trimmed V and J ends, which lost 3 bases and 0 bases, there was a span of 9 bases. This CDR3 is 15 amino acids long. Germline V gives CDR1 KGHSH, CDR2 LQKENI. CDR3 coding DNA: TGTGCCAGCTCACCCAGGGCCTTCTCCTACAATGAGCAGTTCTTC. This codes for CASSPRAFSYNEQFF.

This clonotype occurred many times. CDR3 protein: CASSLGEYGNQPQHF. Written as DNA, the CDR3 is TGTGCCAGCAGCCTTGGGGAATATGGCAATCAGCCCCAGCATTTT. The chain has TRBV6-5 and TRBJ1-5; D unclear. Trimming took 6 bases from V and 2 from J, leaving 14 bases between them. The V gene's germline CDR1 is MNHEY and CDR2 SVGAGI. The CDR3 totals 15 residues.

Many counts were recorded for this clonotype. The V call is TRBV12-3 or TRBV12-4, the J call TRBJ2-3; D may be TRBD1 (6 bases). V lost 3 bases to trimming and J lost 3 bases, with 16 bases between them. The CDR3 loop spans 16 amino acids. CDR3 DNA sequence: TGTGCCAGCAGTTTTCCCCCAGGGGTCGTTACAGATACGCAGTATTTT. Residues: CASSFPPGVVTDTQYF.

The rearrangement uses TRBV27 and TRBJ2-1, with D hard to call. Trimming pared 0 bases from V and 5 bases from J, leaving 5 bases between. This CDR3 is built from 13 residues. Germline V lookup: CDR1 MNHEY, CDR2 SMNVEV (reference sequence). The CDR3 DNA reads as TGTGCCAGCAGTTTATCCTGCGACAATGAGCAGTTCTTC. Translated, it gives CASSLSCDNEQFF.